This T cell receptor (beta chain) originates from a study of CD8 T cells in ankylosing spondylitis. Regarding this clonotype: What it binds is unknown.

Quantitative molecular-barcoded 5'-RACE generated the TCR beta libraries. A single record per CDR3 protein comes from TCRdb applying MiXCR to the 5' RACE reads. The sample gives about 360,000 distinct CDR3 sequences, roughly 20% of which show up once; about an eighth is in the top ten. This CDR3 contains 15 residues. Trimming cost V 3 bases and J 5 bases; bases outside gene matches: 4. Study results and caveats: Before this, some motif variants had been reported in reactive arthritis synovial fluid and blood. Disease-linked clones reportedly concentrated significantly in matched ankylosing spondylitis synovial fluid. Seven to nine highly homologous variants formed a TCR beta motif that appeared characteristic of ankylosing spondylitis blood.

The receptor was isolated from a male donor with ankylosing spondylitis or in good health (not recorded which). Sequencing was carried out using blood, either unsorted or a sorted T cell fraction (not recorded which). V gene TRBV12-3 or TRBV12-4 combines with J gene TRBJ2-2, with 9 positions matching TRBD2. The CDR3 is CASSFRRGGTGELFF. The CDR3 DNA reads as TGTGCCAGCAGTTTTCGGCGGGGGGGAACCGGGGAGCTGTTTTTT.